This T cell receptor beta chain was observed in a study of CD8 T cells in Susac syndrome. Study-wide context: Patients with Susac syndrome, at blood draw, were therapy-naive, on corticosteroids, or on intravenous immunoglobulin alone.

Details on this clonotype: Antigen unknown.

The CDR3 extends over 14 amino acids. V was cut by 5 bases and J by 5 bases, with 15 bases left in between. Per germline, CDR1 MNHNY and CDR2 SVGAGI (reference sequence). Diagnostic criteria for definite or probable disease, in their recently defined form, were met by the patients with Susac syndrome. Reverse transcription of about 0.5 to 1 ug RNA was carried out with random hexamers. It was immunoSEQ multiplex PCR that amplified TCR beta CDR3 across 54 Vbeta and 13 Jbeta. Each CDR3 protein is one row after TCRdb ran MiXCR on the immunoSEQ multiplex PCR reads. Of about 140,000 distinct CDR3 sequences listed, roughly 94% were seen once; the top ten hold about 0.14%. Study results and limitations: By the study's own acknowledgment, its TCR sequencing and HLA analysis included relatively few individuals.

This TCR derives from a human donor with Susac syndrome. The chain combines TRBV6-6 with TRBJ2-5; tentative D call: TRBD1 (6 bases). The sample was CD4+ T cells from PBMCs. In DNA form, the CDR3 reads TGTGCCAGCAGTACGACGGACAGTCTGGAGACCCAGTACTTC. It is translated as CASSTTDSLETQYF.